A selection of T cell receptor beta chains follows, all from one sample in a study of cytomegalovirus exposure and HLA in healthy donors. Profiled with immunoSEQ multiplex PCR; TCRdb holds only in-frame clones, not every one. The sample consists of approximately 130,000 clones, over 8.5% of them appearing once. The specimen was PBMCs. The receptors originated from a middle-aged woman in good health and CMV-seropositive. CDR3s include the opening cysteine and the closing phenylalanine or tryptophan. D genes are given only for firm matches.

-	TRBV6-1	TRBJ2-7	CAITEDSAYEQYF
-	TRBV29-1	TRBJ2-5	CSASGADGQETQYF
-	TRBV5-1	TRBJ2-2	CASSFAGAAGELFF
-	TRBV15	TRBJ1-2	CATSRTVVYGYTF
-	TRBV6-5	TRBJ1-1	CASSYGRVGGTEAFF
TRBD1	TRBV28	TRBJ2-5	CASSWLGTGKETQYF
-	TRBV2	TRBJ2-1	CASRGRVYEQFF
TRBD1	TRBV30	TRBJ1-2	CAWSAFARGQGYTF
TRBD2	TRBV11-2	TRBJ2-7	CASTPSGGASEQYF
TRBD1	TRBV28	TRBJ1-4	CASTPPGTGYNEKLFF
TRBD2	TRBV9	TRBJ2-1	CASSVASGGAIYEQFF
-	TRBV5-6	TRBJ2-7	CASSIRTGDEQYF
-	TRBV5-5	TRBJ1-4	CASSSRSLEKLFF
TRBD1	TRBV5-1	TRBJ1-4	CASSLNTGQTNEKLFF
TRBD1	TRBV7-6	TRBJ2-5	CASSPMGQGTQYF
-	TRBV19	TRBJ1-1	CASSIAAGLSEAFF
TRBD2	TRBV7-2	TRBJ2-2	CASSLRAGGTGELFF
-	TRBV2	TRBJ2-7	CASTPVGQGSGEQYF
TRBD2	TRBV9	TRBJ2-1	CASSPVGGGDNEQFF
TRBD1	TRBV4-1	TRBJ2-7	CASSQGPGQGNSYEQYF
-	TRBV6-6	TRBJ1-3	CASSYTGPSGNTIYF
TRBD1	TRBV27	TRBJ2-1	CASSRDSSGEQFF
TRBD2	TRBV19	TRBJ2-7	CASNSGGPRYEQYF
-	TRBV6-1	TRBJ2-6	CASSERGWIHTSSGANVLTF
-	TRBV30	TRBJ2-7	CAWSPTTRIGEQYF
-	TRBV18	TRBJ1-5	CASSPRDSPNQPQHF
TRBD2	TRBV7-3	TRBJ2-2	CASSGIAGTGELFF
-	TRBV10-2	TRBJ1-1	CASSGVLMNTEAFF
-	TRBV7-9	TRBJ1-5	CASSLGDSYSAQHF
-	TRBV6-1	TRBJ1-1	CASRITGAWTEAFF
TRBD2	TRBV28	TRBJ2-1	CASRTTSGGALNEQFF
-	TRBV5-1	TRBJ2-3	CASSLEGRPIADTQYF
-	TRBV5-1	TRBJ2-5	CASSFRGQEQETQYF
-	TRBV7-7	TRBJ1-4	CASSPDRGNEKLFF
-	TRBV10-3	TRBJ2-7	CAIGGKFATYEQYF
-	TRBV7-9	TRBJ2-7	CASSLGTQGGTEQYF
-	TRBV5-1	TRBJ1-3	CASTPGHLSGNTIYF
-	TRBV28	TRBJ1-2	CASSLLGGNYGYTF
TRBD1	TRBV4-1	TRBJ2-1	CASSHMTGLNNEQFF
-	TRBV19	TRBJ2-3	CASSMVAASTDTQYF
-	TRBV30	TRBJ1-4	CACSGTPGLDEKLFF
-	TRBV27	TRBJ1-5	CASSFSFGQPQHF
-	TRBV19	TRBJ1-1	CASSQTMNTEAFF
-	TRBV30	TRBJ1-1	CAWGGMNTEAFF
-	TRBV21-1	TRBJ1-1	CASTPGTGPWNTEAFF
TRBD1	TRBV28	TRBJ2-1	CASSPTDRVNEQFF
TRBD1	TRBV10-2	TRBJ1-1	CASTAVTGDTEAFF
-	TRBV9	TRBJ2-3	CASSHKAGLRDTQYF
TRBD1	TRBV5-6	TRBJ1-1	CASSLPRRTGRTEAFF
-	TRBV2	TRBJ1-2	CASSLMTVNYGYTF
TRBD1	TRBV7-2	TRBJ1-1	CASSLEQGTEAFF
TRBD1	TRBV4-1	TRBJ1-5	CASSQVRDRGGNQPQHF